This is a list of T cell receptor beta chains from one sample in a study of blood T cells in healthy people across ages. Each CDR3 protein gets one entry after TCRdb re-called the 5' RACE reads with MiXCR. The sample has 1.5 million to 2 million distinct CDR3 sequences; roughly 30% are singletons. Sample: blood. These receptors all come from a young woman in good health. CDR3s include the opening cysteine and the closing phenylalanine or tryptophan. A D gene is named only where the DNA matches it firmly. The size of a clone is reported for some rows only, either as once, few or many, or as a class for expanded clones.

many	TRBV4-3	TRBJ2-7	TRBD2	16	CASSQSLAGLTYEQYF	TGCGCCAGCAGCCAATCTCTAGCGGGACTCACCTACGAGCAGTACTTC
few	TRBV20-1	TRBJ2-1	TRBD2	16	CSARGGTSGNYNEQFF	TGCAGTGCTAGAGGTGGGACTAGCGGGAACTACAATGAGCAGTTCTTC
-	TRBV4-3	TRBJ2-2	-	16	CASSQDFRGRTGELFF	TGCGCCAGCAGCCAAGACTTCCGGGGGCGCACCGGGGAGCTGTTTTTT
few	TRBV18	TRBJ2-1	-	14	CASSGQGRRDEQFF	TGTGCCAGCTCAGGACAAGGTCGGCGGGATGAGCAGTTCTTC
many	TRBV7-9	TRBJ2-7	TRBD1	15	CASSLAQGLTYEQYF	TGTGCCAGCAGCCTCGCACAGGGGCTAACCTACGAGCAGTACTTC
few	TRBV5-1	TRBJ1-5	-	15	CASSLGSGGDQPQHF	TGCGCCAGCAGCTTGGGTTCGGGGGGCGATCAGCCCCAGCATTTT
many	TRBV20-1	TRBJ2-5	TRBD2	15	CSARGLTSGMETQYF	TGCAGTGCTAGAGGTTTGACTAGCGGGATGGAGACCCAGTACTTC
-	TRBV7-6	TRBJ2-1	-	13	CASSLATGLEQFF	TGTGCCAGCAGCTTAGCCACAGGGCTCGAGCAGTTCTTC
few	TRBV5-1	TRBJ2-4	-	14	CASSFNRAKNIQYF	TGCGCCAGCAGCTTCAATAGAGCCAAAAACATTCAGTACTTC
-	TRBV12-3/TRBV12-4	TRBJ2-1	TRBD2	17	CASSPSTSGSFYNEQFF	TGTGCCAGCAGCCCGTCCACTAGCGGGAGTTTCTACAATGAGCAGTTCTTC
few	TRBV7-2	TRBJ2-6	-	15	CASSLIFPEVTVLTF	TGTGCCAGCAGCTTAATTTTTCCGGAGGTCACCGTCCTGACTTTC
few	TRBV2	TRBJ2-1	-	13	CASRGARGNEQFF	TGTGCCAGCAGAGGCGCGAGAGGGAATGAGCAGTTCTTC
few	TRBV7-2	TRBJ2-2	-	15	CASSLGLMNTGELFF	TGTGCCAGCAGCTTAGGACTCATGAACACCGGGGAGCTGTTTTTT
-	TRBV29-1	TRBJ2-3	-	14	CSVPSQGSTDTQYF	TGCAGCGTGCCCTCCCAGGGAAGCACAGATACGCAGTATTTT
few	TRBV28	TRBJ2-7	-	13	CASSFPPLLEQYF	TGTGCCAGCAGTTTCCCCCCCCTACTCGAGCAGTACTTC
-	TRBV20-1	TRBJ2-1	-	15	CSATPNAVVVNEQFF	TGCAGTGCTACCCCGAACGCGGTGGTAGTGAATGAGCAGTTCTTC
once	TRBV7-6	TRBJ2-2	-	16	CASSLAGASGTGELFF	TGTGCCAGCAGCTTAGCGGGGGCTAGCGGCACCGGGGAGCTGTTTTTT